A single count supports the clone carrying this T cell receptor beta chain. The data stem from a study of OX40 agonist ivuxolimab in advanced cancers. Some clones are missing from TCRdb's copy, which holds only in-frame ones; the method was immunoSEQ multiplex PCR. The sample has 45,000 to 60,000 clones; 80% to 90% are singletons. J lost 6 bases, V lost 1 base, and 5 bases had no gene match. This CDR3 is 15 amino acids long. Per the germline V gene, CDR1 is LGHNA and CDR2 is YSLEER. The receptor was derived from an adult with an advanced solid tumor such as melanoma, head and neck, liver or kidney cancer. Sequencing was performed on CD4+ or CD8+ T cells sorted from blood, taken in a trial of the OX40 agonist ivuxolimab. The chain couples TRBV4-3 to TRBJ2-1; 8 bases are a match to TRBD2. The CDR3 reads CASSQAWLAGNEQFF. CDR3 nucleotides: TGCGCCAGCAGCCAAGCTTGGCTAGCGGGCAATGAGCAGTTCTTC.